Shown below are 5 T cell receptor beta chains from a single sample sequenced in a study of control samples from healthy donors and cancer patients. Generated by immunoSEQ multiplex PCR, the TCRdb table keeps only in-frame clones and is missing some. The sample gives 73,000 or so clones, roughly 90% of which show up once; 3.5% to 4% is in the top ten. Source material: blood. The receptors shown here come from a woman aged 45 to 65 in good health.

The J gene is TRBJ1-2, the V gene TRBV9, with D possibly matching TRBD1 (6 bases). The CDR3 totals 15 residues. The V end was cut by 0 bases, the J end by 4 bases, with 13 bases between. Germline CDR1 SGDLS, CDR2 YYNGEE. The CDR3 protein is CASSVVGGAGYGYTF. In DNA form, the CDR3 reads TGTGCCAGCAGCGTAGTGGGGGGCGCGGGCTATGGCTACACCTTC.

The V call is TRBV4-1, the J call TRBJ1-5; 10 bases line up with TRBD1. V shed 4 bases and J 6 bases; nucleotides not matched to a gene: 6. Germline CDR1 is MGHRA and CDR2 is YSYEKL. The CDR3 consists of 15 residues. DNA for the CDR3: TGCGCCAGCAGCCGCACGACAGGGGGCAGTCAGCCCCAGCATTTT. Translating gives CASSRTTGGSQPQHF.

This sequence joins TRBV9 and TRBJ2-3; the match to TRBD2 covers 7 bases. V was clipped by 0 bases and J by 1 base; unmatched bases: 5. The germline CDR1 and CDR2 sequences are SGDLS and YYNGEE. The CDR3 extends over 16 amino acids. This chain's CDR3 is CASSVAPSGGTDTQYF. DNA of the CDR3: TGTGCCAGCAGCGTAGCTCCGAGCGGGGGCACAGATACGCAGTATTTT.

This clone was detected only a few times. The chain joins TRBV9 to TRBJ1-2, with D possibly matching TRBD1 (6 bases). From germline, CDR1 is SGDLS and CDR2 YYNGEE. The CDR3 is 14 amino acids. Trimming took off 4 bases at V and 7 bases at J, with 17 bases between the two ends. CDR3 in DNA: TGTGCCAGCAGCTTACAGGGTGGATCCCTTGGCTACACCTTC. Residues: CASSLQGGSLGYTF.

This clone was seen a few times. The V call is TRBV10-3, the J call TRBJ2-4; D could derive from TRBD1 or TRBD2 (6 bases each). V lost 0 bases, J lost 3 bases, and 12 bases lay in between. CDR1 and CDR2 (germline): ENHRY, SYGVKD. The CDR3 has 16 residues. The CDR3 bases are TGTGCCATCAGTGAGTCTAGCGGAGGGGGCAAAAACATTCAGTACTTC. It specifies CAISESSGGGKNIQYF.